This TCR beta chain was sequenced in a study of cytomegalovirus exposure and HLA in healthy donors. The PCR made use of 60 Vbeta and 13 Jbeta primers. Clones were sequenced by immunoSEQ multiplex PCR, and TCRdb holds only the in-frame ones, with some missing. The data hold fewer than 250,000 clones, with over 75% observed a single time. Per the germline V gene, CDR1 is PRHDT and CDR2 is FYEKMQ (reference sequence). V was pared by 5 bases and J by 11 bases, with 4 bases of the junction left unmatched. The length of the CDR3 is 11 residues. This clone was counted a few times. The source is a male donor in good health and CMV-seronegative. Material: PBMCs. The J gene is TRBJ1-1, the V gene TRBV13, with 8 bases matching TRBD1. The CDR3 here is CASSVTGGAFF. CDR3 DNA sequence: TGTGCCAGCAGCGTAACAGGGGGGGCTTTCTTT. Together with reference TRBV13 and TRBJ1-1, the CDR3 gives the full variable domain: AAGVIQSPRHLIKEKRETATLKCYPIPRHDTVYWYQQGPGQDPQFLISFYEKMQSDKGSIPDRFSAQQFSDYHSELNMSSLELGDSALYFCASSVTGGAFFGQGTRLTVV.